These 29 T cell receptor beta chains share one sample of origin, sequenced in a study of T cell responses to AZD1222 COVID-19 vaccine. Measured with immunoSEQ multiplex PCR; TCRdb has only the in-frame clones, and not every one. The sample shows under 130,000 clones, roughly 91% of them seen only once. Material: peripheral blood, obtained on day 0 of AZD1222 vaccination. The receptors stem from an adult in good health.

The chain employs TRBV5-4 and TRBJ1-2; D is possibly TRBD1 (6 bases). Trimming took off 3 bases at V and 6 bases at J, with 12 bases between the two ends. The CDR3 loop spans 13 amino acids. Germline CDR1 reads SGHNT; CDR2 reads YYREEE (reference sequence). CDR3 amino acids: CASSSQGKNGYTF. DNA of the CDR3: TGTGCCAGCAGCTCCCAGGGGAAGAATGGCTACACCTTC.

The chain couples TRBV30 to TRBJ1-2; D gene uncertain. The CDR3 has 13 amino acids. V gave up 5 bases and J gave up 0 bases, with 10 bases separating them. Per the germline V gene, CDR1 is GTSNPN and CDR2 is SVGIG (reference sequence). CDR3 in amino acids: CAWWAFANYGYTF. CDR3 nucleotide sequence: TGTGCCTGGTGGGCTTTTGCTAACTATGGCTACACCTTC.

The CDR3 here is CASSLLAGYVDEQFF. In DNA, the CDR3 is TGTGCCAGCAGTTTACTAGCGGGATACGTCGATGAGCAGTTCTTC. V is TRBV27 and J is TRBJ2-1; 9 nucleotides match TRBD2. Trimming cost V 2 bases and J 8 bases; bases outside gene matches: 7. This CDR3 has 15 amino acids. Germline-derived CDR1 and CDR2 are MNHEY and SMNVEV (reference sequence).

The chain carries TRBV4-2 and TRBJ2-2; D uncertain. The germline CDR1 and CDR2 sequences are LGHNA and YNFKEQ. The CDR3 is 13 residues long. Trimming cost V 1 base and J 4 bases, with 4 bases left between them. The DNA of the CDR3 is TGTGCCAGCAGCCAAGTTACCACCGGGGAGCTGTTTTTT. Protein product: CASSQVTTGELFF.

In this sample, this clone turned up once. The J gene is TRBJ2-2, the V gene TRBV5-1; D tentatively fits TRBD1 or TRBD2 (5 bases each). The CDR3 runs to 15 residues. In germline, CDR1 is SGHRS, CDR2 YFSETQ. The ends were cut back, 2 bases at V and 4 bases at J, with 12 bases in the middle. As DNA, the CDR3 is TGCGCCAGCAGCTTTGGGGGAGTGGGCACCGGGGAGCTGTTTTTT. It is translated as CASSFGGVGTGELFF.

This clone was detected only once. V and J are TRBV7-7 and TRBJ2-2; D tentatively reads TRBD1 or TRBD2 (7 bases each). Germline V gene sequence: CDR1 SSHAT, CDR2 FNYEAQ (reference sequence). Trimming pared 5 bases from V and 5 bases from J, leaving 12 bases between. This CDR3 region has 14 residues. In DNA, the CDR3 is TGTGCCAGCAGCAGACAGGGAGGGACCGGGGAGCTGTTTTTT. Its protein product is CASSRQGGTGELFF.

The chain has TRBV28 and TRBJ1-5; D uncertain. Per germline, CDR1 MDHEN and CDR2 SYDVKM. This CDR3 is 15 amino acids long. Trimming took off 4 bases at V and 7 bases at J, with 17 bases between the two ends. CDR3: CASSSGRNLIQPQHF. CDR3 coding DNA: TGTGCCAGCAGTTCGGGCCGAAACCTGATACAGCCCCAGCATTTT.

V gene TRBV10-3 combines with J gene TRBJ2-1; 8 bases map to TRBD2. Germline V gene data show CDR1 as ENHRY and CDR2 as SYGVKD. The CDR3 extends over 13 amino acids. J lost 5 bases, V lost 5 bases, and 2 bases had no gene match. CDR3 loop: CAISMGLDNEQFF. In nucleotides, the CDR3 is TGTGCCATCAGTATGGGACTAGACAATGAGCAGTTCTTC.

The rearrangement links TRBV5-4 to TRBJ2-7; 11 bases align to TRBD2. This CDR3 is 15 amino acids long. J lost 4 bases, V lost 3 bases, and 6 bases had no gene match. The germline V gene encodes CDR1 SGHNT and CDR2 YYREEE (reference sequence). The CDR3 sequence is CASSSKTSGKYEQYF. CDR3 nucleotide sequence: TGTGCCAGCAGCTCCAAGACTAGCGGGAAATACGAGCAGTACTTC.

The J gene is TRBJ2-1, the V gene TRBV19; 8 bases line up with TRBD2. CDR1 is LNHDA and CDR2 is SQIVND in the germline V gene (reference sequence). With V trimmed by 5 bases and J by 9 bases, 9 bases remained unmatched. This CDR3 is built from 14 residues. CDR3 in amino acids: CASSSQTSDGEQFF. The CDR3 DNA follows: TGTGCCAGTAGTTCTCAGACTAGCGACGGTGAGCAGTTCTTC.

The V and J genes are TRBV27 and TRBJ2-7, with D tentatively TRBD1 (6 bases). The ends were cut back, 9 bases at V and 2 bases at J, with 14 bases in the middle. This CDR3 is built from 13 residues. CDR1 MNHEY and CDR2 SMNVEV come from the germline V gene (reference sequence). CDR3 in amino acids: CARLTGIAYEQYF. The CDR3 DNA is TGTGCCAGACTAACAGGGATTGCCTACGAGCAGTACTTC.

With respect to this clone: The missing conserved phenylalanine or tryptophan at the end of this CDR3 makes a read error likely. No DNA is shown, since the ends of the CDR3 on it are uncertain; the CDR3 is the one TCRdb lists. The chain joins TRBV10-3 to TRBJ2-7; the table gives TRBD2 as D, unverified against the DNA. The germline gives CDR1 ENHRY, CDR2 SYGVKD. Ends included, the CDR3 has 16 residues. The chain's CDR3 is CAIGGGLTSSDRAPQL.

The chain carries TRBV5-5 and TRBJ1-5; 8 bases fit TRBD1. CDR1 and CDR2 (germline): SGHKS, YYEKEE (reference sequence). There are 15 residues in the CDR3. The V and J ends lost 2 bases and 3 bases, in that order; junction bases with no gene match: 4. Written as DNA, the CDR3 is TGTGCCAGCAGCTTCGCAGGGGGCACCAATCAGCCCCAGCATTTT. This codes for CASSFAGGTNQPQHF.

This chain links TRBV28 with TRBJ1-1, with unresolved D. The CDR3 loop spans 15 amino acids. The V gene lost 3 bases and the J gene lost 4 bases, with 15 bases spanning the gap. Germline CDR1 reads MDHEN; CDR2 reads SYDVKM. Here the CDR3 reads CASSFFPSLGTEAFF. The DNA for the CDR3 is TGTGCCAGCAGTTTTTTCCCGTCCTTGGGCACTGAAGCTTTCTTT.

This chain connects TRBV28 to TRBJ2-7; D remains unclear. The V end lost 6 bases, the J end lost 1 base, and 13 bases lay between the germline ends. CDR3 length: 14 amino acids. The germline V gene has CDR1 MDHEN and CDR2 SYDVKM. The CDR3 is CASSYPQWSYEQYF. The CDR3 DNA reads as TGTGCCAGCAGCTACCCTCAGTGGTCCTACGAGCAGTACTTC. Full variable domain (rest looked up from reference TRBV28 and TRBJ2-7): DVKVTQSSRYLVKRTGEKVFLECVQDMDHENMFWYRQDPGLGLRLIYFSYDVKMKEKGDIPEGYSVSREKKERFSLILESASTNQTSMYLCASSYPQWSYEQYFGPGTRLTVT.

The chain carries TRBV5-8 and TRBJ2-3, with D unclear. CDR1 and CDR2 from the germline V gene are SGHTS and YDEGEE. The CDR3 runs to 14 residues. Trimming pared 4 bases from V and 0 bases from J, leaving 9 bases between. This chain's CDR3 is CASSASHSTDTQYF. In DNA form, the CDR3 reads TGTGCCAGCAGCGCGTCTCATAGCACAGATACGCAGTATTTT.

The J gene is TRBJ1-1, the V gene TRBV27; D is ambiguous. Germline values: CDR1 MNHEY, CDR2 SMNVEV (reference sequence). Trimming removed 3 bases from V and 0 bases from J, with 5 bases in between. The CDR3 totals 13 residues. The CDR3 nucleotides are TGTGCCAGCAGTTTTCGACTGAACACTGAAGCTTTCTTT. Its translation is CASSFRLNTEAFF.

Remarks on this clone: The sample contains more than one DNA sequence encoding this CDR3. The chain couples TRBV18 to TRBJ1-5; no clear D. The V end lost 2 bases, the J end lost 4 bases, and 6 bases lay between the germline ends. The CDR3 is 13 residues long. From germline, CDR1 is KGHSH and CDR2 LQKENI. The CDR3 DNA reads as TGTGCCAGCTCACCAGGGTCTAATCAGCCCCAGCATTTT. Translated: CASSPGSNQPQHF.

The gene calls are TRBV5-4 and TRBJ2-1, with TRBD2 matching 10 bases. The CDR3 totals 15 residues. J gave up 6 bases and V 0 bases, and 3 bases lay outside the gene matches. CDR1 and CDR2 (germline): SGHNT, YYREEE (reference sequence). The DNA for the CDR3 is TGTGCCAGCAGCTTGGGGCTAGCGGGAGTCAATGAGCAGTTCTTC. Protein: CASSLGLAGVNEQFF.

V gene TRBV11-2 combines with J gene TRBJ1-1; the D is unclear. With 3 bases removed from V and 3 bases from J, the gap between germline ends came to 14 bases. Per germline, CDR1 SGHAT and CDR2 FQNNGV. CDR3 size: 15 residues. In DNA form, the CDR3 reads TGTGCCAGCAGCTTTAGTCTCGGTAGTGACACTGAAGCTTTCTTT. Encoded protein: CASSFSLGSDTEAFF.

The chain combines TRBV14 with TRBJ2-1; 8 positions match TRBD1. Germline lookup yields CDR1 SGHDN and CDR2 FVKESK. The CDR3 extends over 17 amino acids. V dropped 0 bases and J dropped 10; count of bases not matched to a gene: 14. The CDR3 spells CASSQEISRTGKKEQFF. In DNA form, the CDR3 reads TGTGCCAGCAGCCAAGAGATTAGTAGGACAGGGAAAAAAGAGCAGTTCTTC.

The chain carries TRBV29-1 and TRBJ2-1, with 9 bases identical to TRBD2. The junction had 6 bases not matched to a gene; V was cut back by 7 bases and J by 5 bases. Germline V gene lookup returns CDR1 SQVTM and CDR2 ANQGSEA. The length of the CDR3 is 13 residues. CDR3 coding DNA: TGCAGCGCCTTTCTAGCGGGAAACAATGAGCAGTTCTTC. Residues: CSAFLAGNNEQFF.

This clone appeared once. The CDR3 DNA follows: TGTGCCAGCAGTTTTTGGGCCGGAACAAAATATGGCTACACCTTC. It translates to CASSFWAGTKYGYTF. The rearrangement joins TRBV28 to TRBJ1-2; D call uncertain. Between the trimmed V and J ends, which lost 3 bases and 5 bases, there was a span of 16 bases. Germline V gives CDR1 MDHEN, CDR2 SYDVKM. The CDR3 is made up of 15 amino acids.

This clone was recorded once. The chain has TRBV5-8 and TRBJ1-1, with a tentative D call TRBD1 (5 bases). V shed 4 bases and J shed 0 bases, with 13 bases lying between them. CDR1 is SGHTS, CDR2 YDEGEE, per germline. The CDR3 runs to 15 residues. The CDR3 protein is CASSRFWGMNTEAFF. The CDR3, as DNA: TGTGCCAGCAGCCGTTTTTGGGGGATGAACACTGAAGCTTTCTTT.

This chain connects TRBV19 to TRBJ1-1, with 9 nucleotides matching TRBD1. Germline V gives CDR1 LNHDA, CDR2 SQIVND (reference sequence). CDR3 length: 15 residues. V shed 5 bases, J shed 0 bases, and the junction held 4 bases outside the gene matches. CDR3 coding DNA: TGTGCCAGTAGTTGGGGACAGGGCTTGAACACTGAAGCTTTCTTT. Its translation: CASSWGQGLNTEAFF.

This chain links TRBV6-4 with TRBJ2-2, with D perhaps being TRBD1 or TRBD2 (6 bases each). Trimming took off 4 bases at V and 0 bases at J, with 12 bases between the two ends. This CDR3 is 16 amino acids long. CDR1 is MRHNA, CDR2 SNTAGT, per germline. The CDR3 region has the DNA TGTGCCAGCAGTGGGGGGGCAGACTCGAACACCGGGGAGCTGTTTTTT. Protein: CASSGGADSNTGELFF.

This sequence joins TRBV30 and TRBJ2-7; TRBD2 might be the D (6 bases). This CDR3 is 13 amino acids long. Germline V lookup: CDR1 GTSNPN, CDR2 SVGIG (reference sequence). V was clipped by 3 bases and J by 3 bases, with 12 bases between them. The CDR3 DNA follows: TGTGCCTGGAGCCGGGGACTCTACTACGAGCAGTACTTC. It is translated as CAWSRGLYYEQYF.

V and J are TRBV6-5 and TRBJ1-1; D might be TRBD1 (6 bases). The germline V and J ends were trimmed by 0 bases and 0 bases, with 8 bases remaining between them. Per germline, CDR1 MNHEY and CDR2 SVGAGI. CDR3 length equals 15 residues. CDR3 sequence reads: CASSYSGALNTEAFF. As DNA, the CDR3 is TGTGCCAGCAGTTACTCGGGGGCCCTGAACACTGAAGCTTTCTTT.

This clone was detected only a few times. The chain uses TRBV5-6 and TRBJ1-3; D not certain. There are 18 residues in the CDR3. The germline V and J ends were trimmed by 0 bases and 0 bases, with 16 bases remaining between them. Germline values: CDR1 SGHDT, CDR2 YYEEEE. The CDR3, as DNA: TGTGCCAGCAGCTTGGGCCCATACCTTCTTGGCTCTGGAAACACCATATATTTT. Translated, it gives CASSLGPYLLGSGNTIYF.